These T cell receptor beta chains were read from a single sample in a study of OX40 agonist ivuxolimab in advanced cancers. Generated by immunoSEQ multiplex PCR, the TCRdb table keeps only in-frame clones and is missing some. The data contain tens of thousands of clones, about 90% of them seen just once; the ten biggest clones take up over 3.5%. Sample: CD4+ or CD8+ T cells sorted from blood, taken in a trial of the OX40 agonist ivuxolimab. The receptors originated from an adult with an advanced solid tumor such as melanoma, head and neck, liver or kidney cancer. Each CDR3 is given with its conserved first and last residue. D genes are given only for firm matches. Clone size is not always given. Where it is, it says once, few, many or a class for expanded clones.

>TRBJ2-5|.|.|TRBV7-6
CASSPIQAGTYQETQYF
TGTGCCAGCAGCCCCATTCAAGCAGGGACGTACCAAGAGACCCAGTACTTC
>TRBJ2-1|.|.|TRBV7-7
CASSLTLTPGAEVNEQFF
TGTGCTAGCAGCCTTACTCTGACTCCAGGCGCGGAGGTGAATGAGCAGTTCTTC
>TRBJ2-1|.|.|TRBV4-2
CASLAGNEQFF
TGTGCCAGCCTGGCCGGGAATGAGCAGTTCTTC
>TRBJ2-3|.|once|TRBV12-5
CASGLELRGPSTDTQYF
TGTGCTAGTGGTTTGGAATTGAGGGGACCAAGCACAGATACGCAGTATTTT
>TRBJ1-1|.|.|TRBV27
CASSFTGNTEAFF
TGTGCCAGCAGCTTCACAGGGAACACTGAAGCTTTCTTT
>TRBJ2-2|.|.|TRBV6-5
CASSYSVTGELFF
TGTGCCAGCAGTTACTCTGTAACCGGGGAGCTGTTTTTT
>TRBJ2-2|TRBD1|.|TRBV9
CASSGTGGPNTGELFF
TGTGCCAGCAGCGGAACAGGGGGTCCGAACACCGGGGAGCTGTTTTTT
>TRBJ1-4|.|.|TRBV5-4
CASSPRAGEKLFF
TGTGCCAGCAGCCCGAGGGCTGGTGAAAAACTGTTTTTT
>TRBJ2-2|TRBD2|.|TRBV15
CATSPTGGGGTGELFF
TGTGCCACCAGCCCCACGGGCGGCGGGGGCACCGGGGAGCTGTTTTTT
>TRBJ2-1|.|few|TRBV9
CASSVPGYDEQFF
TGTGCCAGCAGCGTACCAGGGTACGATGAGCAGTTCTTC
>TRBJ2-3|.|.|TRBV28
CASSLVPQGTDTQYF
TGTGCCAGCAGTTTGGTGCCACAGGGTACAGATACGCAGTATTTT
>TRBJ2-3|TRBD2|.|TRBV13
CASSHGRGADTQYF
TGTGCCAGCTCCCATGGACGGGGGGCAGATACGCAGTATTTT
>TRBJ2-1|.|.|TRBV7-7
CASSQAGHNEQFF
TGTGCTAGCAGCCAAGCGGGACATAATGAGCAGTTCTTC
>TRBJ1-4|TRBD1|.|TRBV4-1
CASRRVTGDNEKLFF
TGCGCCAGCAGAAGGGTCACAGGGGATAATGAAAAACTGTTTTTT
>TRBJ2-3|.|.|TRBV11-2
CASSRGFADTQYF
TGTGCCAGCAGCCGGGGTTTCGCAGATACGCAGTATTTT
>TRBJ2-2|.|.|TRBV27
CASSGGLNTGELFF
TGTGCCAGCAGTGGTGGGCTAAACACCGGGGAGCTGTTTTTT
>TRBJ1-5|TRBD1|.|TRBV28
CASSPHRALQGSSNQPQHF
TGTGCCAGCAGTCCCCATCGTGCCCTACAGGGGAGTAGCAATCAGCCCCAGCATTTT
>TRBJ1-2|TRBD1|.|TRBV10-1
CASSESVSGGAYGYTF
TGCGCCAGCAGTGAGTCGGTGTCAGGGGGCGCCTATGGCTACACCTTC
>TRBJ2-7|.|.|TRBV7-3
CASSPLGGVSYEQYF
TGTGCCAGCAGCCCCCTGGGGGGAGTCTCCTACGAGCAGTACTTC
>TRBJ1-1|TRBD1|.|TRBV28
CASSSPDRVTEAFF
TGTGCCAGCAGTTCCCCCGACAGGGTCACTGAAGCTTTCTTT
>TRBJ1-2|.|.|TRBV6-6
CASSSSAGSFYGYTF
TGTGCCAGCAGTTCATCCGCAGGTTCCTTCTATGGCTACACCTTC
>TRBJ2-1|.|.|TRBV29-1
CSTIMRQTAYNEQFF
TGCAGCACTATAATGAGACAGACAGCCTACAATGAGCAGTTCTTC
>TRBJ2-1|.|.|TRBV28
CASSRTRNEQFF
TGTGCCAGCAGTCGAACTCGAAATGAGCAGTTCTTC
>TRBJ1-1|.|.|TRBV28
CASSLGGASTEAFF
TGTGCCAGCAGTTTAGGGGGGGCCAGCACTGAAGCTTTCTTT
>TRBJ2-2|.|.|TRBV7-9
CASGKLTGELFF
TGTGCCAGCGGCAAATTGACCGGGGAGCTGTTTTTT
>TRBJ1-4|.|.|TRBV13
CASSLPGEGTNEKLFF
TGTGCCAGCAGCTTACCTGGGGAGGGAACTAATGAAAAACTGTTTTTT
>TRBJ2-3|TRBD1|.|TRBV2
CASSETGTVPSTDTQYF
TGTGCCAGCAGTGAAACAGGGACAGTGCCTAGCACAGATACGCAGTATTTT
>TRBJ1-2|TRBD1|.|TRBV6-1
CASIWTGGANGYTF
TGTGCCAGCATTTGGACAGGGGGCGCGAATGGCTACACCTTC
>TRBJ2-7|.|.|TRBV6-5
CASSYGGRVIEQYF
TGTGCCAGCAGTTACGGCGGCAGGGTTATCGAGCAGTACTTC
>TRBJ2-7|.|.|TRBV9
CASSVEGGYDEQYF
TGTGCCAGCAGCGTAGAGGGGGGATACGACGAGCAGTACTTC
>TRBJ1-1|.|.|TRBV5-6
CASTVGTEAFF
TGTGCCAGCACGGTAGGCACTGAAGCTTTCTTT
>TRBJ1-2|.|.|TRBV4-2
CASSQELGARDYGYTF
TGTGCCAGCAGCCAAGAACTGGGGGCCCGAGACTATGGCTACACCTTC
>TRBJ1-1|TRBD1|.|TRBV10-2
CASSTGAAEAFF
TGCGCCAGCAGTACAGGGGCCGCTGAAGCTTTCTTT
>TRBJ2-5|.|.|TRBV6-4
CGRGGQKETQYF
TGTGGGAGGGGGGGGCAAAAAGAGACCCAGTACTTC
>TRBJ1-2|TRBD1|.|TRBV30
CASEATGEHGYTF
TGTGCCTCAGAAGCGACAGGGGAGCATGGCTACACCTTC
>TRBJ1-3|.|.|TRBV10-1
CASRTLSVESSGNTIYF
TGCGCCAGCAGAACTCTGAGTGTCGAGAGCTCTGGAAACACCATATATTTT
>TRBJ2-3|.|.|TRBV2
CAIWPEQHGDTQYF
TGTGCCATCTGGCCTGAACAGCACGGAGATACGCAGTATTTT
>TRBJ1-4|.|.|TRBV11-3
CASSLRGDEKLFF
TGTGCCAGCAGCTTACGCGGGGATGAAAAACTGTTTTTT
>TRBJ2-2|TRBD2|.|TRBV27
CASSLYSGSPTGELFF
TGTGCCAGCAGTTTATATAGCGGGAGCCCCACCGGGGAGCTGTTTTTT
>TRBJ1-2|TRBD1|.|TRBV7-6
CASSPTGDREDGYTF
TGTGCCAGCAGCCCGACCGGGGACAGGGAGGATGGCTACACCTTC
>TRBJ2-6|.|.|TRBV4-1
CASSQESSGANVLTF
TGCGCCAGCAGCCAAGAGAGCTCTGGGGCCAACGTCCTGACTTTC
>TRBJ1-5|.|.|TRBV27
CASRGGAYSNQPQHF
TGTGCCAGCCGCGGGGGAGCCTATAGCAATCAGCCCCAGCATTTT